Sequencing of this TCR beta chain was carried out in a study of blood T cell repertoires in COVID-19. Study-wide context: COVID-19 samples collected from the United States, Italy and Spain covered acute and convalescent phases. Sources were T cells, B-cell-depleted T cells, or PBMCs; the material itself was cDNA or gDNA.

The germline gives CDR1 LGHDT, CDR2 YNNKEL (reference sequence). CDR3 length: 14 amino acids. V shed 2 bases and J shed 5 bases, with 12 bases lying between them. Source study methods: Quantification of nucleated cells was approximated via reference gene primer amplification. The protocol was immunoSEQ multiplex PCR, while the TCRdb copy is restricted to in-frame clones and leaves out a portion. D and trimming come from the DNA, and the V and J calls and clone size come from that table. This sample has around 230,000 clones, with over 70% found just once. The chain links TRBV3-1 (or the pseudogene TRBV3-2) to TRBJ1-2, with D perhaps matching TRBD1 (5 bases). Material for sequencing was peripheral blood. The receptor comes from a woman older than 75 with acute or convalescent COVID-19. CDR3 region: CASSQTGQKYGYTF. Here the CDR3 DNA reads TGTGCCAGCAGCCAAACCGGACAAAAATATGGCTACACCTTC.